These T cell receptor beta chains were read from a single sample in a study of blood T cell repertoires in COVID-19. Data came from immunoSEQ multiplex PCR; TCRdb stores just in-frame clones and leaves some out. The table has 310,000 or so clones, over 75% seen once; the top ten hold approximately 4%. Sequencing input: peripheral blood. The receptors originated from a woman aged 45-59 years with active or convalescent COVID-19. The conserved cysteine and the conserved F or W are not part of the CDR3 here. A D gene is named only where the DNA matches it firmly.

v_call: TRBV4-3
d_call: TRBD1
cdr3_length: 15
j_call: TRBJ2-7
cdr3_aa: ASSQGRTQGYGYEQY

v_call: TRBV2
d_call: TRBD2
cdr3_length: 16
j_call: TRBJ2-5
cdr3_aa: ASSDPVGSGAPKETQY

v_call: TRBV4-2
d_call: NA
cdr3_length: 13
j_call: TRBJ1-1
cdr3_aa: ASSQDGPANTEAF

v_call: TRBV6-2/TRBV6-3
d_call: NA
cdr3_length: 11
j_call: TRBJ1-1
cdr3_aa: ASSYRGATEAF

v_call: TRBV6-5
d_call: NA
cdr3_length: 11
j_call: TRBJ1-1
cdr3_aa: ASTPAGNTEAF

v_call: TRBV27
d_call: NA
cdr3_length: 10
j_call: TRBJ2-4
cdr3_aa: ASSSDRNIQY

v_call: TRBV12-3/TRBV12-4
d_call: TRBD1
cdr3_length: 11
j_call: TRBJ1-1
cdr3_aa: ASSTAGGLKAF

v_call: TRBV12-3/TRBV12-4
d_call: NA
cdr3_length: 10
j_call: TRBJ2-2
cdr3_aa: ASIAYTGELF

v_call: TRBV19
d_call: NA
cdr3_length: 11
j_call: TRBJ1-6
cdr3_aa: ASSQAINSPLH

v_call: TRBV7-2
d_call: NA
cdr3_length: 13
j_call: TRBJ2-5
cdr3_aa: ASSAVRGRVETQY

v_call: TRBV7-8
d_call: NA
cdr3_length: 14
j_call: TRBJ1-4
cdr3_aa: ASSSKREAANEKLF

v_call: TRBV28
d_call: NA
cdr3_length: 13
j_call: TRBJ1-1
cdr3_aa: ASANLPRGDTEAF

v_call: TRBV7-9
d_call: NA
cdr3_length: 14
j_call: TRBJ2-5
cdr3_aa: ASSLAVGTTQETQY

v_call: TRBV4-2
d_call: NA
cdr3_length: 15
j_call: TRBJ1-2
cdr3_aa: ASSPGVTNSVSYGYT

v_call: TRBV12-3/TRBV12-4
d_call: NA
cdr3_length: 9
j_call: TRBJ2-7
cdr3_aa: ASSFADTKY

v_call: TRBV7-3
d_call: NA
cdr3_length: 11
j_call: TRBJ1-1
cdr3_aa: ASSLWGATEAF

v_call: TRBV18
d_call: NA
cdr3_length: 11
j_call: TRBJ2-7
cdr3_aa: ASSVGSSYEQY

v_call: TRBV7-2
d_call: NA
cdr3_length: 11
j_call: TRBJ2-5
cdr3_aa: ASSLLGAETQY

v_call: TRBV5-1
d_call: NA
cdr3_length: 11
j_call: TRBJ1-1
cdr3_aa: ASSQGSGGEAF

v_call: TRBV11-3
d_call: NA
cdr3_length: 11
j_call: TRBJ2-4
cdr3_aa: ASSSRVFDIQY

v_call: TRBV27
d_call: NA
cdr3_length: 13
j_call: TRBJ1-1
cdr3_aa: ASKQGGGLNTEAF

v_call: TRBV19
d_call: TRBD1
cdr3_length: 11
j_call: TRBJ1-1
cdr3_aa: ASSRDRGTEAF

v_call: TRBV4-1
d_call: TRBD1
cdr3_length: 14
j_call: TRBJ1-1
cdr3_aa: ASSQLPGTGGTEAF

v_call: TRBV5-1
d_call: TRBD2
cdr3_length: 13
j_call: TRBJ2-1
cdr3_aa: ASSPGLAGGIEQF

v_call: TRBV6-6
d_call: TRBD1
cdr3_length: 13
j_call: TRBJ1-2
cdr3_aa: ASSYSGQVPYGYT

v_call: TRBV6-2/TRBV6-3
d_call: NA
cdr3_length: 10
j_call: TRBJ2-7
cdr3_aa: ASSLAVTEQY

v_call: TRBV6-6
d_call: NA
cdr3_length: 14
j_call: TRBJ1-3
cdr3_aa: ASSQTGSTSGNTIY

v_call: TRBV7-2
d_call: NA
cdr3_length: 12
j_call: TRBJ1-6
cdr3_aa: ASSSRQWNSPLH

v_call: TRBV6-5
d_call: NA
cdr3_length: 11
j_call: TRBJ1-1
cdr3_aa: ASSPTLQGLAF

v_call: TRBV4-1
d_call: TRBD1
cdr3_length: 14
j_call: TRBJ1-3
cdr3_aa: ASSPGDSRSGNTIY

v_call: TRBV6-5
d_call: NA
cdr3_length: 12
j_call: TRBJ1-1
cdr3_aa: ASSYAEGNTEAF

v_call: TRBV11-2
d_call: NA
cdr3_length: 14
j_call: TRBJ1-3
cdr3_aa: ASSLAHRTTGNTIY

v_call: TRBV6-5
d_call: NA
cdr3_length: 11
j_call: TRBJ1-1
cdr3_aa: ASKSGQGGEAF

v_call: TRBV18
d_call: TRBD1
cdr3_length: 15
j_call: TRBJ1-5
cdr3_aa: ASSPGQGARFNQPQH

v_call: TRBV10-3
d_call: NA
cdr3_length: 13
j_call: TRBJ2-7
cdr3_aa: AISSGPAGSYEQY

v_call: TRBV2
d_call: TRBD1
cdr3_length: 9
j_call: TRBJ2-2
cdr3_aa: PWTGTGELF

v_call: TRBV28
d_call: NA
cdr3_length: 12
j_call: TRBJ1-5
cdr3_aa: ASSSGRSNQPQH

v_call: TRBV28
d_call: TRBD1
cdr3_length: 11
j_call: TRBJ1-4
cdr3_aa: ASRGQGVGELF

v_call: TRBV24-1
d_call: TRBD2
cdr3_length: 14
j_call: TRBJ2-3
cdr3_aa: ATSQGLAGPADTQY

v_call: TRBV28
d_call: TRBD1
cdr3_length: 13
j_call: TRBJ2-7
cdr3_aa: ASSWVDRANYEQY

v_call: TRBV28
d_call: NA
cdr3_length: 11
j_call: TRBJ1-5
cdr3_aa: ASREESNQPQH

v_call: TRBV5-1
d_call: NA
cdr3_length: 13
j_call: TRBJ1-1
cdr3_aa: ASSLDGARNTEAF

v_call: TRBV19
d_call: NA
cdr3_length: 12
j_call: TRBJ1-5
cdr3_aa: ASSPRGGSQPQH

v_call: TRBV2
d_call: NA
cdr3_length: 11
j_call: TRBJ1-1
cdr3_aa: ASSDREGTEAF

v_call: TRBV5-1
d_call: NA
cdr3_length: 11
j_call: TRBJ2-2
cdr3_aa: ASRDSDTGELF

v_call: TRBV19
d_call: TRBD1
cdr3_length: 13
j_call: TRBJ1-2
cdr3_aa: ASTLMGQGLYGYT

v_call: TRBV3-1/TRBV3-2
d_call: TRBD1
cdr3_length: 12
j_call: TRBJ1-3
cdr3_aa: ASSDRGSGNTIY

v_call: TRBV4-3
d_call: TRBD1
cdr3_length: 15
j_call: TRBJ1-1
cdr3_aa: ASSQDNMGQVNTEAF

v_call: TRBV19
d_call: TRBD1
cdr3_length: 14
j_call: TRBJ1-1
cdr3_aa: ASSIRTGVSNTEAF

v_call: TRBV18
d_call: TRBD1
cdr3_length: 14
j_call: TRBJ1-3
cdr3_aa: ASSPIGPGQGQFGG

v_call: TRBV6-5
d_call: NA
cdr3_length: 12
j_call: TRBJ2-6
cdr3_aa: ASLTPSGANVLT

v_call: TRBV12-3/TRBV12-4
d_call: NA
cdr3_length: 9
j_call: TRBJ1-5
cdr3_aa: ASSIGQPQH

v_call: TRBV12-3/TRBV12-4
d_call: NA
cdr3_length: 11
j_call: TRBJ1-2
cdr3_aa: ASRPGAGYGYT